This passage covers 21 T cell receptor beta chains from one sample sequenced in a study of shared clonotypes between healthy human individuals (dated by TCRdb to 2019 to 2021). To prepare the library, the immunoSEQ multiplex PCR assay was applied. TCRdb holds this immuneACCESS table with in-frame rearrangements only. Some clones are missing; in checked studies, unresolved V genes explain under half, and the rest has no known cause. The table for this sample lists about 1.1 million clones; 70% to 80% of them were counted only once. 0.6% to 0.7% of the sample belongs to the ten largest clones. Material: memory CD4+ T cells from PBMCs. The sample's cell subset or site, from its label and the paper: CD45RA-negative fraction. The receptors shown here come from a man between 18 and 35 years old in good health. Some clones in this sample may be carry-over from other donors' samples.

This rearrangement joins TRBV30 to TRBJ2-5; 9 nucleotides match TRBD1. The V gene's germline CDR1 is GTSNPN and CDR2 SVGIG (reference sequence). The CDR3 contains 16 residues. The ends lost 3 bases at V and 5 bases at J; junction bases unmatched: 13. CDR3 bases: TGTGCCTGGAGCAAGACGGACAGGGGACGAGGGGAGACCCAGTACTTC. It encodes CAWSKTDRGRGETQYF.

This clone was found once. The chain couples TRBV7-3 to TRBJ2-3; D is unresolved. Germline V lookup: CDR1 SGHTA, CDR2 FQGTGA. This CDR3 comprises 17 residues. The V end lost 2 bases, the J end lost 1 base, and 16 bases lay between the germline ends. CDR3 coding DNA: TGTGCCAGCAGCTTACTTGGACCAACAACCCGCACAGATACGCAGTATTTT. This gives the protein CASSLLGPTTRTDTQYF.

Of note for this clone: The sample carries other DNA sequences with the same CDR3. V and J are TRBV5-4 and TRBJ2-4; 8 bases are a match to TRBD1. CDR1 and CDR2 (germline): SGHNT, YYREEE (reference sequence). There are 14 residues in the CDR3. The V and J ends lost 0 bases and 7 bases, in that order; junction bases with no gene match: 3. The CDR3 sequence is CASSLAGGENIQYF. CDR3 coding DNA: TGTGCCAGCAGCTTGGCAGGGGGCGAGAACATTCAGTACTTC.

The chain carries TRBV6-1 and TRBJ1-4, with a tentative D call TRBD1 (5 bases). Trimming took off 1 base at V and 6 bases at J, with 9 bases between the two ends. The germline gives CDR1 MNHNS, CDR2 SASEGT. CDR3 length equals 14 residues. This CDR3 reads CASSEGGADEKLFF. DNA of the CDR3: TGTGCCAGCAGTGAAGGGGGCGCGGATGAAAAACTGTTTTTT.

The rearrangement uses TRBV2 and TRBJ1-1; D gene unclear. Germline CDR1 SNHLY, CDR2 FYNNEI. The CDR3 covers 13 residues. V shed 10 bases and J shed 0 bases, with 12 bases lying between them. CDR3: CATRPEVNTEAFF. The CDR3 bases are TGTGCCACTAGACCCGAGGTGAACACTGAAGCTTTCTTT.

The CDR3 DNA reads TGTGCCAGTAGTCCCTCCAGGCAGGAGATGAACAATGAGCAGTTCTTC. As protein: CASSPSRQEMNNEQFF. The chain uses TRBV19 and TRBJ2-1; D is uncertain. The V gene lost 5 bases and the J gene lost 5 bases, with 19 bases spanning the gap. Germline lookup yields CDR1 LNHDA and CDR2 SQIVND (reference sequence). The CDR3 runs 16 residues.

This clone was counted only a few times. V usage is TRBV2 and J usage is TRBJ1-1; D perhaps matches TRBD1 (5 bases). CDR1 is SNHLY and CDR2 is FYNNEI in the germline V gene. The length of the CDR3 is 13 residues. V was trimmed by 2 bases and J by 8 bases, leaving 12 bases between them. The DNA for the CDR3 is TGTGCCAGCAGTGAATTGGTCGGGGGAGAAGCTTTCTTT. Its protein is CASSELVGGEAFF. Combining the CDR3 with reference TRBV2 and TRBJ1-1 gives the whole variable domain EPEVTQTPSHQVTQMGQEVILRCVPISNHLYFYWYRQILGQKVEFLVSFYNNEISEKSEIFDDQFSVERPDGSNFTLKIRSTKLEDSAMYFCASSELVGGEAFFGQGTRLTVV.

This clone was found a few times. V is TRBV27 and J is TRBJ1-2; no definite D call. Trimming removed 6 bases at V and 3 bases at J, with 11 bases between. This CDR3 region has 13 residues. Germline assignment: CDR1 MNHEY and CDR2 SMNVEV (reference sequence). This CDR3 is CASRHTADYGYTF. The CDR3 bases are TGTGCCAGCAGACATACAGCTGACTATGGCTACACCTTC.

The J gene is TRBJ2-7, the V gene TRBV6-5, with 7 nucleotides matching TRBD2. J gave up 3 bases and V 6 bases, and 11 bases lay outside the gene matches. The CDR3 runs 15 residues. Germline V gene lookup returns CDR1 MNHEY and CDR2 SVGAGI. CDR3 sequence (DNA): TGTGCCAGCAGCCCCTACGGGGGAGGGTACTACGAGCAGTACTTC. This codes for CASSPYGGGYYEQYF.

In the case of this clone: Other DNA sequences in the same sample also yield this CDR3. The chain links TRBV7-3 to TRBJ2-5; unclear D gene. Germline V gene sequence: CDR1 SGHTA, CDR2 FQGTGA. V lost 4 bases and J lost 5, with 8 bases in between. This CDR3 comprises 12 residues. The CDR3 bases are TGTGCCAGCAGCTCCGGTTCGGAGACCCAGTACTTC. It specifies CASSSGSETQYF.

The chain has TRBV28 and TRBJ2-7; 10 positions agree with TRBD1. Germline trimming cut 4 bases from V and 5 bases from J; bases unmatched to any gene: 5. Germline V gives CDR1 MDHEN, CDR2 SYDVKM. The CDR3 covers 14 residues. The CDR3 spells CASSSPGQGNEQYF. The CDR3 nucleotides are TGTGCCAGCAGTTCGCCGGGACAGGGGAACGAGCAGTACTTC.

This clone showed up just once. This chain uses TRBV18 with TRBJ2-3, with unresolved D. The V gene's germline CDR1 is KGHSH and CDR2 LQKENI. V gave up 1 base and J gave up 4 bases, with 9 bases separating them. The CDR3 length is 14 residues. CDR3 DNA sequence: TGTGCCAGCTCACCACTGGGCCGTGCAGATACGCAGTATTTT. This translates into CASSPLGRADTQYF.

This clone was detected only once. This chain joins TRBV28 and TRBJ2-3; 8 bases match TRBD1. Germline assignment: CDR1 MDHEN and CDR2 SYDVKM. After removal of 8 bases from V and 4 bases from J, the junction contained 14 bases not matched to a gene. This CDR3 is 16 amino acids long. The CDR3 loop is CASYPSGTGPADTQYF. CDR3 DNA: TGTGCCAGCTACCCCTCAGGGACAGGCCCTGCAGATACGCAGTATTTT. The entire variable domain, with the rest obtained from reference TRBV28 and TRBJ2-3, is as follows: DVKVTQSSRYLVKRTGEKVFLECVQDMDHENMFWYRQDPGLGLRLIYFSYDVKMKEKGDIPEGYSVSREKKERFSLILESASTNQTSMYLCASYPSGTGPADTQYFGPGTRLTVL.

The rearrangement uses TRBV18 and TRBJ2-7; 11 bases align to TRBD2. V lost 5 bases and J lost 3; bases outside the gene matches: 3. The CDR3 has 14 residues. Per germline, CDR1 KGHSH and CDR2 LQKENI. The DNA of the CDR3 is TGTGCCAGCTCAGCCGGGACTAGCGGCTACGAGCAGTACTTC. Translating gives CASSAGTSGYEQYF.

This clone showed up just a few times. The V and J genes are TRBV7-9 and TRBJ2-1; D not certain. The germline V gene has CDR1 SEHNR and CDR2 FQNEAQ (reference sequence). Trimming removed 6 bases at V and 8 bases at J, with 26 bases between. The CDR3 extends over 17 amino acids. CDR3 sequence reads: CASRRFGAGPFFDEQFF. The CDR3 nucleotides are TGTGCCAGCAGAAGATTTGGAGCCGGGCCCTTTTTCGATGAGCAGTTCTTC.

This chain joins TRBV10-3 and TRBJ2-5, with unresolved D. V was shortened by 10 bases and J by 0 bases, with 12 bases between the two germline ends. The CDR3 consists of 13 residues. CDR1 is ENHRY, CDR2 SYGVKD, per germline. The CDR3 bases are TGTGCCACCTTCAGTGACCACCAAGAGACCCAGTACTTC. The encoded protein is CATFSDHQETQYF.

The CDR3 reads CASSYGTSSYNEQFF. The DNA of the CDR3 is TGTGCCAGTAGTTATGGGACTAGCTCCTACAATGAGCAGTTCTTC. This chain uses TRBV19 with TRBJ2-1, with 8 bases aligning to TRBD2. The trim removed 5 bases at V and 0 bases at J, leaving 3 bases unmatched. This CDR3 spans 15 amino acids. Germline-derived CDR1 and CDR2 are LNHDA and SQIVND (reference sequence).

The genes are TRBV2 and TRBJ1-2, with 9 nucleotides matching TRBD1. Germline V CDR1 and CDR2: SNHLY, FYNNEI. This CDR3 comprises 16 residues. The ends lost 8 bases at V and 6 bases at J; junction bases unmatched: 16. CDR3 DNA: TGTGCCAGCCCCCGACCTTTGGGGGGACAGGGACATGGCTACACCTTC. Protein: CASPRPLGGQGHGYTF.

The V and J genes are TRBV6-1 and TRBJ2-1; TRBD2 aligns across 7 bases. V was clipped by 4 bases and J by 6 bases; unmatched bases: 9. The germline CDR1 and CDR2 sequences are MNHNS and SASEGT. The CDR3 contains 15 residues. CDR3 DNA: TGTGCCAGCAGTGGTTCTCTAGCGGCTACCAATGAGCAGTTCTTC. The encoded protein is CASSGSLAATNEQFF.

This chain connects TRBV5-1 to TRBJ2-7; 9 nucleotides agree with TRBD1. The V segment lost 3 bases and the J segment 4 bases; nucleotides outside the gene matches: 8. Germline loops: CDR1 SGHRS, CDR2 YFSETQ. The CDR3 totals 15 residues. CDR3 in amino acids: CASSWSADRGYEQYF. CDR3 nucleotides: TGCGCCAGCAGCTGGAGTGCGGACAGGGGTTACGAGCAGTACTTC.

On this clone itself: This sequence is one base from a far larger clone and is likely a read error. The chain uses TRBV29-1 and TRBJ2-3; 9 positions agree with TRBD2. The CDR3 loop spans 15 amino acids. Germline V lookup: CDR1 SQVTM, CDR2 ANQGSEA. V gave up 7 bases and J gave up 2 bases; unmatched junction bases: 10. The CDR3, as DNA: TGCAGCGCTGGTTTAGCGGGAGAGATCACAGATACGCAGTATTTT. This encodes CSAGLAGEITDTQYF.